The 9 T cell receptor beta chains reported below all come from one sample, sequenced in a study of T cell responses to AZD1222 COVID-19 vaccine. Assay: immunoSEQ multiplex PCR; the TCRdb copy retains only in-frame clones and omits some. Of about 160,000 clones in the sample, about 92% were seen once. The sample consisted of peripheral blood, taken 28 days after the second AZD1222 dose. Receptors were obtained from an adult who received the AZD1222 COVID-19 vaccine.

The chain links TRBV7-9 to TRBJ1-1; 7 bases are shared with TRBD1. The CDR3 extends over 15 amino acids. Germline values: CDR1 SEHNR, CDR2 FQNEAQ (reference sequence). J gave up 4 bases and V 7 bases, and 12 bases lay outside the gene matches. The CDR3 DNA reads as TGTGCCAGCACCCGAGGTGGCAGGGGGGTCACTGAAGCTTTCTTT. Amino acids: CASTRGGRGVTEAFF.

The chain links TRBV3-1 (or the pseudogene TRBV3-2) to TRBJ2-2; D may be TRBD2 (6 bases). The CDR3 is 14 residues long. V lost 4 bases and J lost 4, with 10 bases in between. Germline V CDR1 and CDR2: LGHDT, YNNKEL (reference sequence). The CDR3 loop is CASSPASVTGELFF. As DNA, the CDR3 is TGTGCCAGCAGCCCGGCTAGCGTCACCGGGGAGCTGTTTTTT.

The V call is TRBV24-1, the J call TRBJ2-1; TRBD1 is a possible D gene (5 bases). The CDR3 totals 12 residues. V was trimmed by 5 bases and J by 6 bases, leaving 7 bases between them. Germline V gives CDR1 KGHDR, CDR2 SFDVKD. The CDR3 is CATSAGSNEQFF. As DNA, the CDR3 is TGTGCCACCAGTGCAGGGTCCAATGAGCAGTTCTTC.

V is TRBV29-1 and J is TRBJ2-3; TRBD2 matches at 12 bases. This CDR3 is built from 18 residues. The V gene end was trimmed by 3 bases and the J gene end by 0 bases; junction bases not matched to a gene: 10. Germline lookup yields CDR1 SQVTM and CDR2 ANQGSEA. CDR3 region: CSVEGRLAGGASTDTQYF. The DNA for the CDR3 is TGCAGCGTTGAGGGTCGGCTAGCGGGAGGGGCCAGCACAGATACGCAGTATTTT.

This clone was seen a single time. V gene TRBV18 combines with J gene TRBJ1-1, with no clear D. Trimming cost V 6 bases and J 4 bases, with 9 bases left between them. The CDR3 contains 12 residues. CDR1 and CDR2 from the germline V gene are KGHSH and LQKENI. This chain's CDR3 is CASSPVATEAFF. The CDR3 nucleotides read TGTGCCAGCTCCCCGGTCGCCACTGAAGCTTTCTTT.

The chain combines TRBV4-1 with TRBJ2-5; TRBD2 aligns across 12 bases. The germline V gene has CDR1 MGHRA and CDR2 YSYEKL. The CDR3 length is 15 residues. The V and J ends lost 4 bases and 2 bases, in that order; junction bases with no gene match: 2. CDR3 in amino acids: CASSPGLAGQETQYF. In DNA, the CDR3 is TGCGCCAGCAGCCCGGGACTAGCGGGTCAAGAGACCCAGTACTTC.

This chain uses TRBV13 with TRBJ2-1, with a tentative D call TRBD1 (5 bases). With 5 bases removed from V and 8 bases from J, the gap between germline ends came to 13 bases. This CDR3 contains 13 residues. The germline CDR1 and CDR2 sequences are PRHDT and FYEKMQ (reference sequence). CDR3 in amino acids: CASSPVGADEQFF. The CDR3 DNA reads TGTGCCAGCAGCCCGGTAGGGGCCGATGAGCAGTTCTTC.

The CDR3 coding sequence is TGTGCCACCAGTGATTTTGGTTTTGGGGGATACCAAGAGACCCAGTACTTC. Protein sequence: CATSDFGFGGYQETQYF. The V call is TRBV24-1, the J call TRBJ2-5; D tentatively fits TRBD1 or TRBD2 (5 bases each). Trimming removed 1 base at V and 0 bases at J, with 14 bases between. CDR3 length: 17 residues. Per the germline V gene, CDR1 is KGHDR and CDR2 is SFDVKD.

This chain links TRBV5-4 with TRBJ1-1; tentatively, D is TRBD1 (6 bases). Trimming took 4 bases from V and 12 from J, leaving 22 bases between them. The CDR3 loop spans 14 amino acids. Germline assignment: CDR1 SGHNT and CDR2 YYREEE (reference sequence). CDR3 sequence (DNA): TGTGCCAGCAGCCAAGAATGGACAGAGAGTCAAACTTTCTTT. Its protein product is CASSQEWTESQTFF.